The 22 T cell receptor beta chains in this list originate from one sample, sequenced in a study of shared clonotypes between healthy human individuals (dated by TCRdb to about 2020). Library construction relied on the immunoSEQ multiplex PCR assay. The source is immuneACCESS, and TCRdb retained only in-frame sequences with V and J called. Part of the clones is not carried over; for the studies checked, unresolved V genes explain less than half of this, and the remainder is unexplained. Across this sample there are over a million clones, with about 98.5% seen only once. In total, the top ten clones hold under 0.45% of the sample. Sequencing was carried out using naive CD4+ T cells sorted from blood. The cell subset or site label, as the study defines it: CD45RA+ positively selected. Every receptor here comes from a man aged 25-45 years in good health.

This sequence joins TRBV29-1 and TRBJ2-7, with 7 bases lining up with TRBD1. The V gene end was trimmed by 1 base and the J gene end by 7 bases; junction bases not matched to a gene: 4. Germline V CDR1 and CDR2: SQVTM, ANQGSEA. This CDR3 has 12 residues. CDR3 protein: CSVEVTGEEQYF. DNA for the CDR3: TGCAGCGTTGAAGTAACAGGGGAGGAGCAGTACTTC.

The chain has TRBV10-3 and TRBJ2-1; TRBD2 agrees at 7 bases. The CDR3 totals 14 residues. The V gene's germline CDR1 is ENHRY and CDR2 SYGVKD. With V trimmed by 0 bases and J by 8 bases, 4 bases remained unmatched. The CDR3 nucleotides read TGTGCCATCAGTGAGTCGGTAACTAGCGATGAGCAGTTCTTC. As protein: CAISESVTSDEQFF.

V gene TRBV4-1 combines with J gene TRBJ2-7; D remains ambiguous. The ends were cut back, 1 base at V and 0 bases at J, with 10 bases in the middle. CDR1 is MGHRA and CDR2 is YSYEKL in the germline V gene. This CDR3 region has 15 residues. CDR3 bases: TGCGCCAGCAGCCAAGGCTACACTCGCTCCTACGAGCAGTACTTC. Its protein is CASSQGYTRSYEQYF.

The CDR3 region is CASSFSGTEGFVQYF. The CDR3 region has the DNA TGCGCCAGCAGCTTTTCCGGGACAGAGGGTTTTGTGCAGTACTTC. The rearrangement links TRBV5-1 to TRBJ2-7; TRBD1 agrees at 7 bases. V was clipped by 2 bases and J by 9 bases; unmatched bases: 14. Germline V gene sequence: CDR1 SGHRS, CDR2 YFSETQ. The CDR3 has 15 amino acids.

The chain joins TRBV4-3 to TRBJ2-5; 14 positions agree with TRBD2. The germline CDR1 and CDR2 sequences are LGHNA and YSLEER. V was pared by 0 bases and J by 5 bases, with 20 bases of the junction left unmatched. The CDR3 runs 22 residues. The CDR3 DNA reads as TGCGCCAGCAGCCAAGAGATTACCGGGACTAGCGGGAGACCCGGCAGTAGGGAGACCCAGTACTTC. Protein sequence: CASSQEITGTSGRPGSRETQYF.

V usage is TRBV18 and J usage is TRBJ2-7; 9 bases map to TRBD1. This CDR3 spans 14 amino acids. J lost 3 bases, V lost 4 bases, and 4 bases had no gene match. Germline V gives CDR1 KGHSH, CDR2 LQKENI. The CDR3 DNA sequence: TGTGCCAGCTCACTGGGACAGGGCATCTACGAGCAGTACTTC. It yields the protein CASSLGQGIYEQYF. The complete variable domain, with remaining parts taken from reference TRBV18 and TRBJ2-7, reads NAGVMQNPRHLVRRRGQEARLRCSPMKGHSHVYWYRQLPEEGLKFMVYLQKENIIDESGMPKERFSAEFPKEGPSILRIQQVVRGDSAAYFCASSLGQGIYEQYFGPGTRLTVT.

V is TRBV7-8 and J is TRBJ2-5; D may be TRBD2 (7 bases). V lost 4 bases, J lost 3 bases, and 15 bases lay in between. The CDR3 is made up of 15 amino acids. CDR1 SGHVS and CDR2 FQNEAQ come from the germline V gene. The CDR3 reads CASSSRGGLEETQYF. The CDR3 bases are TGTGCCAGCAGCTCGAGGGGGGGGCTTGAAGAGACCCAGTACTTC.

The genes are TRBV29-1 and TRBJ1-5, with TRBD1 matching over 8 bases. Unmatched junction bases numbered 3, after V lost 4 bases and J lost 4 bases. CDR1 is SQVTM, CDR2 ANQGSEA, per germline. The CDR3 is 13 residues long. This CDR3 reads CSVGQGRNQPQHF. The CDR3 DNA reads TGCAGCGTTGGACAGGGGAGGAATCAGCCCCAGCATTTT.

The chain combines TRBV9 with TRBJ2-3, with 7 bases that match TRBD1. CDR1 and CDR2 from the germline V gene are SGDLS and YYNGEE. The CDR3 sequence is 14 residues long. With V trimmed by 2 bases and J by 6 bases, 6 bases remained unmatched. CDR3 DNA: TGTGCCAGCAGCGTGACAGGGCCCCCGGATACGCAGTATTTT. This sequence encodes CASSVTGPPDTQYF.

This chain links TRBV25-1 with TRBJ2-7, with unresolved D. The ends were cut back, 4 bases at V and 4 bases at J, with 17 bases in the middle. Germline loops: CDR1 MGHDK, CDR2 SYGVNS. The length of the CDR3 is 15 residues. CDR3 in DNA: TGTGCCAGCAGTGCCCAAGTCGGGCTAGAGTACGAGCAGTACTTC. It codes for CASSAQVGLEYEQYF.

The J gene is TRBJ1-5, the V gene TRBV19; D might be TRBD1 (6 bases). The germline V gene has CDR1 LNHDA and CDR2 SQIVND (reference sequence). CDR3 length: 15 residues. Trimming removed 5 bases at V and 6 bases at J, with 17 bases between. CDR3 in DNA: TGTGCCAGTAGTCCCAGGGGACCAAGTAGTCAGCCCCAGCATTTT. The encoded protein is CASSPRGPSSQPQHF.

A remark on this clone: The DNA is left out, because the CDR3 cannot be placed on it with certainty; the CDR3 is given as TCRdb lists it. This chain connects TRBV5-4 to TRBJ2-5; the listed D gene, TRBD1, was not tested against the DNA. Per germline, CDR1 SGHNT and CDR2 YYREEE (reference sequence). The CDR3 contains 15 residues when both ends are counted. CDR3 loop: CASSSSTGGWETQYF.

The CDR3 is CASNRIPYNEQFF. The DNA for the CDR3 is TGTGCCAGCAACCGAATTCCCTACAATGAGCAGTTCTTC. V is TRBV6-1 and J is TRBJ2-1; D uncertain. The CDR3 runs 13 residues. Germline CDR1 MNHNS, CDR2 SASEGT. V dropped 7 bases and J dropped 2 bases, with 9 bases sitting between them.

The chain links TRBV7-2 to TRBJ2-2; no firm D call. V was trimmed by 1 base and J by 4 bases, leaving 4 bases between them. The CDR3 is 13 amino acids. Germline assignment: CDR1 SGHTA and CDR2 FQGNSA. The CDR3 sequence is CASSLVTTGELFF. The CDR3 bases are TGTGCCAGCAGCTTAGTTACCACCGGGGAGCTGTTTTTT.

The chain combines TRBV11-3 with TRBJ1-1; a possible D gene is TRBD1 (5 bases). Germline-derived CDR1 and CDR2 are SGHNT and YENEEA. This CDR3 region has 14 residues. V dropped 0 bases and J dropped 3 bases, with 8 bases sitting between them. CDR3 sequence (DNA): TGTGCCAGCAGCTTAGAGGGCAGGGACACTGAAGCTTTCTTT. Its protein product is CASSLEGRDTEAFF.

The chain has TRBV5-4 and TRBJ2-6, with D uncertain. Germline CDR1 reads SGHNT; CDR2 reads YYREEE (reference sequence). V was trimmed by 2 bases and J by 0 bases, leaving 9 bases between them. The CDR3 runs 16 residues. CDR3 sequence: CASSLGVRSGANVLTF. The CDR3, as DNA: TGTGCCAGCAGCTTAGGTGTTCGCTCTGGGGCCAACGTCCTGACTTTC.

The gene calls are TRBV9 and TRBJ2-7, with 8 bases aligning to TRBD2. The CDR3 has 14 residues. V trimming: 3 bases; J trimming: 4 bases; junction bases outside the gene matches: 6. Germline lookup yields CDR1 SGDLS and CDR2 YYNGEE. CDR3 DNA: TGTGCCAGCAGCGCCTTGAGCGGGGGTTACGAGCAGTACTTC. Translating gives CASSALSGGYEQYF. Looking up the rest from reference TRBV9 and TRBJ2-7 gives the full variable domain: DSGVTQTPKHLITATGQRVTLRCSPRSGDLSVYWYQQSLDQGLQFLIQYYNGEERAKGNILERFSAQQFPDLHSELNLSSLELGDSALYFCASSALSGGYEQYFGPGTRLTVT.

The chain couples TRBV19 to TRBJ2-5; no firm D call. Germline loops: CDR1 LNHDA, CDR2 SQIVND (reference sequence). This CDR3 region has 12 residues. V shed 5 bases and J shed 5 bases, with 9 bases lying between them. In DNA, the CDR3 is TGTGCCAGTAGTCCCGGTCGGGAGACCCAGTACTTC. Its translation is CASSPGRETQYF.

J is TRBJ1-5 and V is TRBV29-1; 7 nucleotides line up with TRBD1. This CDR3 is 15 amino acids long. Germline CDR1 reads SQVTM; CDR2 reads ANQGSEA. The V segment lost 6 bases and the J segment 3 bases; nucleotides outside the gene matches: 11. The DNA for the CDR3 is TGCAGCGTCAAACAGGGGAATGGGGACAATCAGCCCCAGCATTTT. It codes for CSVKQGNGDNQPQHF.

This chain joins TRBV2 and TRBJ2-7, with TRBD2 matching 9 bases. Germline V gene data show CDR1 as SNHLY and CDR2 as FYNNEI. CDR3 length: 14 residues. The V and J ends lost 3 bases and 6 bases, in that order; junction bases with no gene match: 6. The CDR3 sequence: CASSDSRTSAEQYF. The CDR3 DNA follows: TGTGCCAGCAGTGACTCCCGGACTAGCGCCGAGCAGTACTTC.

The rearrangement uses TRBV2 and TRBJ2-2; D call uncertain. V was cut by 6 bases and J by 7 bases, with 9 bases left in between. The CDR3 consists of 12 residues. CDR1 is SNHLY, CDR2 FYNNEI, per germline. For the CDR3, the DNA is TGTGCCAGCAGGAGTTGGGGCGGGGAGCTGTTTTTT. Translated, it gives CASRSWGGELFF. Full variable domain (rest looked up from reference TRBV2 and TRBJ2-2): EPEVTQTPSHQVTQMGQEVILRCVPISNHLYFYWYRQILGQKVEFLVSFYNNEISEKSEIFDDQFSVERPDGSNFTLKIRSTKLEDSAMYFCASRSWGGELFFGEGSRLTVL.

The J gene is TRBJ2-2, the V gene TRBV5-1; weak D call: TRBD1 (5 bases). Looked up from germline, CDR1 is SGHRS and CDR2 is YFSETQ. Trimming removed 5 bases from V and 6 bases from J, with 8 bases in between. There are 12 residues in the CDR3. CDR3 sequence: CASRPGSGELFF. The CDR3 region has the DNA TGCGCCAGCAGACCAGGGTCCGGGGAGCTGTTTTTT.